The 20 T cell receptor beta chains in this list originate from one sample, sequenced in a study of blood T cell repertoires in COVID-19. Assay: immunoSEQ multiplex PCR; the TCRdb copy retains only in-frame clones and omits some. The data show some 300,000 clones, about 91% seen once. Sample: peripheral blood. The source is a woman aged 25 to 45 who had recovered from COVID-19.

This clone was seen just once. The CDR3 here is CASSLWFRTGEGYTF. CDR3 DNA sequence: TGTGCCAGCAGTTTATGGTTTCGGACAGGGGAAGGCTACACCTTC. The chain couples TRBV28 to TRBJ1-2; 9 nucleotides align to TRBD1. Germline assignment: CDR1 MDHEN and CDR2 SYDVKM. V dropped 0 bases and J dropped 8; count of bases not matched to a gene: 7. The CDR3 contains 15 residues.

The rearrangement links TRBV6-1 to TRBJ2-5, with a weak D call TRBD2 (5 bases). The CDR3 contains 15 residues. CDR1 is MNHNS, CDR2 SASEGT, per germline. The V end lost 2 bases, the J end lost 5 bases, and 15 bases lay between the germline ends. This CDR3 reads CASSEMSAAGETQYF. The DNA of the CDR3 is TGTGCCAGCAGTGAAATGTCAGCGGCCGGGGAGACCCAGTACTTC.

The chain couples TRBV5-4 to TRBJ2-5; D may be TRBD2 (5 bases). The CDR3 covers 13 residues. V shed 5 bases and J shed 5 bases, with 13 bases lying between them. Germline CDR1 SGHNT, CDR2 YYREEE (reference sequence). In nucleotides, the CDR3 is TGTGCCAGCAGTCGTAGCGAGCGGGAGACCCAGTACTTC. Encoded protein: CASSRSERETQYF. The full variable domain, with the rest looked up from reference TRBV5-4 and TRBJ2-5, is ETGVTQSPTHLIKTRGQQVTLRCSSQSGHNTVSWYQQALGQGPQFIFQYYREEENGRGNFPPRFSGLQFPNYSSELNVNALELDDSALYLCASSRSERETQYFGPGTRLLVL.

This clone is a singleton in its sample. The chain has TRBV27 and TRBJ2-7; maybe TRBD2 (6 bases). V was trimmed by 9 bases and J by 1 base, leaving 13 bases between them. CDR1 and CDR2 from the germline V gene are MNHEY and SMNVEV (reference sequence). CDR3 length: 13 amino acids. The CDR3 coding sequence is TGTGCCAGTCGGGGGTGGGAATCCTACGAGCAGTACTTC. It yields the protein CASRGWESYEQYF.

The chain carries TRBV6-5 and TRBJ2-1, with TRBD1 matching 8 bases. Losses at the gene ends were 1 base for V and 4 bases for J; bases not matched to a gene: 6. Germline-derived CDR1 and CDR2 are MNHEY and SVGAGI. The CDR3 has 16 residues. The CDR3: CASSYFEGQAYNEQFF. For the CDR3, the DNA is TGTGCCAGCAGTTACTTCGAGGGACAGGCATACAATGAGCAGTTCTTC.

V is TRBV2 and J is TRBJ2-4, with D tentatively TRBD2 (5 bases). The germline CDR1 and CDR2 sequences are SNHLY and FYNNEI. CDR3 length: 14 amino acids. V was shortened by 1 base and J by 1 base, with 5 bases between the two germline ends. The CDR3 loop is CASSEERAKNIQYF. CDR3 in DNA: TGTGCCAGCAGTGAAGAGCGGGCCAAAAACATTCAGTACTTC.

This clone was observed a few times. J is TRBJ2-7 and V is TRBV14; the match to TRBD1 covers 10 bases. This CDR3 contains 13 residues. The V gene's germline CDR1 is SGHDN and CDR2 FVKESK. The V segment lost 5 bases and the J segment 7 bases; nucleotides outside the gene matches: 5. CDR3 in amino acids: CASSFWDRGEQYF. DNA for the CDR3: TGTGCCAGCAGCTTCTGGGACAGGGGTGAGCAGTACTTC.

The rearrangement links TRBV28 to TRBJ1-4, with D hard to call. Germline V gene lookup returns CDR1 MDHEN and CDR2 SYDVKM. This CDR3 spans 15 amino acids. Trimming stripped 2 bases from V and 4 bases from J, with 11 bases between. CDR3 sequence: CASSLKGLINEKLFF. The CDR3, as DNA: TGTGCCAGCAGTTTAAAAGGACTGATTAATGAAAAACTGTTTTTT.

The chain couples TRBV10-3 to TRBJ2-1; TRBD1 is a possible D gene (6 bases). CDR1 and CDR2 from the germline V gene are ENHRY and SYGVKD. V was clipped by 5 bases and J by 0 bases, with 11 bases between them. This CDR3 comprises 15 residues. The CDR3 coding sequence is TGTGCCATCAGTTTCCGGGACAACTCCTACAATGAGCAGTTCTTC. Protein: CAISFRDNSYNEQFF.

This clone was seen once. The rearrangement uses TRBV4-2 and TRBJ1-3; D uncertain. With 4 bases removed from V and 3 bases from J, the gap between germline ends came to 13 bases. Germline CDR1 reads LGHNA; CDR2 reads YNFKEQ. The CDR3 has 15 residues. CDR3 nucleotides: TGTGCCAGCAGCCCCTCGGAGCGGTTTGGAAACACCATATATTTT. This translates into CASSPSERFGNTIYF.

V is TRBV2 and J is TRBJ1-2; D remains ambiguous. The CDR3 has 14 residues. The germline CDR1 and CDR2 sequences are SNHLY and FYNNEI. V lost 5 bases and J 6 bases, leaving 16 bases between the germline ends. This CDR3 reads CASSKSSARDGYTF. CDR3 bases: TGTGCCAGCAGTAAATCTTCAGCCCGGGATGGCTACACCTTC.

The CDR3 DNA follows: TGTGCCTGGGTCCCAACAGGGGGCGAAAACACCATATATTTT. Translation gives CAWVPTGGENTIYF. The rearrangement joins TRBV30 to TRBJ1-3; 9 positions match TRBD1. Germline CDR1 GTSNPN, CDR2 SVGIG (reference sequence). The CDR3 is 14 residues long. V gave up 5 bases and J gave up 6 bases; unmatched junction bases: 8.

This chain links TRBV6-1 with TRBJ2-6, with D unclear. This CDR3 has 18 amino acids. Germline V gene sequence: CDR1 MNHNS, CDR2 SASEGT. Trimming left V 0 bases short and J 0 bases short, with 12 bases between. CDR3 DNA sequence: TGTGCCAGCAGTGAAGCGAGTCCACAGAGCTCTGGGGCCAACGTCCTGACTTTC. This sequence encodes CASSEASPQSSGANVLTF.

The chain uses TRBV27 and TRBJ2-5, with TRBD2 matching 8 bases. Germline lookup yields CDR1 MNHEY and CDR2 SMNVEV (reference sequence). The J segment lost 2 bases and the V segment lost 5 bases, leaving 13 bases of the junction unmatched. CDR3 length: 17 residues. CDR3 DNA: TGTGCCAGCAGTCCCTCCGGGAGGGGACCGGGACAAGAGACCCAGTACTTC. Protein: CASSPSGRGPGQETQYF.

The chain recombines TRBV7-9 with TRBJ1-4; the D gene is possibly TRBD1 (6 bases). Trimming took 5 bases from V and 0 from J, leaving 13 bases between them. CDR1 SEHNR and CDR2 FQNEAQ come from the germline V gene (reference sequence). The CDR3 is 16 amino acids. The CDR3 protein is CASSQATGATNEKLFF. In nucleotides, the CDR3 is TGTGCCAGCAGCCAGGCGACAGGTGCAACTAATGAAAAACTGTTTTTT.

This rearrangement joins TRBV28 to TRBJ1-2; D remains ambiguous. The CDR3 runs to 11 residues. V was clipped by 5 bases and J by 3 bases, with 4 bases between them. Per germline, CDR1 MDHEN and CDR2 SYDVKM. CDR3 bases: TGTGCCAGCAGTCATGACTATGGCTACACCTTC. It encodes CASSHDYGYTF.

The genes are TRBV2 and TRBJ2-7; 9 positions match TRBD1. The J segment lost 3 bases and the V segment lost 7 bases, leaving 10 bases of the junction unmatched. The CDR3 runs 15 residues. Germline-derived CDR1 and CDR2 are SNHLY and FYNNEI. The CDR3 nucleotides are TGTGCCAGCACCTCACAGGGGGCGCGAAGCTACGAGCAGTACTTC. It is translated as CASTSQGARSYEQYF.

The V gene is TRBV6-5, the J gene TRBJ1-2; D is perhaps TRBD1 (5 bases). CDR3 length: 13 amino acids. Germline V gene lookup returns CDR1 MNHEY and CDR2 SVGAGI. The germline V and J ends were trimmed by 6 bases and 2 bases, with 10 bases remaining between them. CDR3 amino acids: CASSRGTNYGYTF. CDR3 sequence (DNA): TGTGCCAGCAGCCGGGGGACGAACTATGGCTACACCTTC.

This rearrangement joins TRBV28 to TRBJ1-4; a weak D match, TRBD1 (6 bases). Trimming removed 5 bases at V and 2 bases at J, with 15 bases between. The germline V gene has CDR1 MDHEN and CDR2 SYDVKM. The length of the CDR3 is 16 residues. CDR3 loop: CASSPRRGRTNEKLFF. In nucleotides, the CDR3 is TGTGCCAGCAGTCCCCGGCGGGGGCGCACTAATGAAAAACTGTTTTTT. The full variable domain, in which reference TRBV28 and TRBJ1-4 provide the parts outside the CDR3, is DVKVTQSSRYLVKRTGEKVFLECVQDMDHENMFWYRQDPGLGLRLIYFSYDVKMKEKGDIPEGYSVSREKKERFSLILESASTNQTSMYLCASSPRRGRTNEKLFFGSGTQLSVL.

V and J are TRBV5-1 and TRBJ1-6; TRBD1 might be the D (6 bases). V lost 5 bases to trimming and J lost 6 bases, with 15 bases between them. CDR1 is SGHRS, CDR2 YFSETQ, per germline. This CDR3 is 15 amino acids long. CDR3 sequence reads: CASSRDTRSNSPLHF. The CDR3, as DNA: TGCGCCAGCAGTCGGGACACGCGATCTAATTCACCCCTCCACTTT.